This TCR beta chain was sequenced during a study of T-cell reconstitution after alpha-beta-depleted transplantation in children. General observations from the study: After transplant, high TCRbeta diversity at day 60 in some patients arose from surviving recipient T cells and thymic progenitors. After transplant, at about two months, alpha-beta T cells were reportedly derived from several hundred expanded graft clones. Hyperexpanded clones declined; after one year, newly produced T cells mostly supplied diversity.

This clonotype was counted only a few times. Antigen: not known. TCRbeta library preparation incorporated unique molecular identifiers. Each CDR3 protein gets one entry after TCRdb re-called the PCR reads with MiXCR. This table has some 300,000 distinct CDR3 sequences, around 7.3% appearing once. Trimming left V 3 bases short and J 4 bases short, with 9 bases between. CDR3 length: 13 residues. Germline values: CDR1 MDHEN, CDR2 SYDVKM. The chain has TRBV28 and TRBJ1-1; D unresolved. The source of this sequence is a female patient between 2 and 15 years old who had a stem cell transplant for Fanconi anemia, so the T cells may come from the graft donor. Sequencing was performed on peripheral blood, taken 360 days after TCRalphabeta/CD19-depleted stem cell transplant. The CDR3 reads CASSFRHGTEAFF. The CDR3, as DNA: TGTGCCAGCAGTTTCAGACACGGCACTGAAGCTTTCTTT.